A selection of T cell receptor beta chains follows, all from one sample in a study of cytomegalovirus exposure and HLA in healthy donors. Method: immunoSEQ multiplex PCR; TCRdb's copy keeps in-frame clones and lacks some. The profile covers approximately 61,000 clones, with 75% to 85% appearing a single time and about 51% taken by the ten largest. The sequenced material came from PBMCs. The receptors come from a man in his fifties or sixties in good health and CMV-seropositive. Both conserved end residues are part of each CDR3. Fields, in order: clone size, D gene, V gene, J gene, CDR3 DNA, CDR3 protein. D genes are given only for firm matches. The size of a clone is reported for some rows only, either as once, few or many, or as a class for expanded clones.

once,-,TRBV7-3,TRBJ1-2,TGTTCCAGCAGCTCACGGGACTATGGCTACACCTTC,CSSSSRDYGYTF
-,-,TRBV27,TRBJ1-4,TGTGCCAGCAGTTTTTTGGGAGCTGATGAAAAACTGTTTTTT,CASSFLGADEKLFF
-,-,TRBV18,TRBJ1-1,TGTGCCAGCTCACCTCGCGCGGGAAGGGTAGGGCGCGGGGGATTCGAAGCTTTCTTT,CASSPRAGRVGRGGFEAFF
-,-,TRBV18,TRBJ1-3,TGTGCCAGCTCACCACAGGGAGTAGGGCCCTCTGGAAACACCATATATTTT,CASSPQGVGPSGNTIYF
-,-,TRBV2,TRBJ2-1,TGTGCCAGCAGAACAGGGTATGTGAATGAGCAGTTCTTC,CASRTGYVNEQFF
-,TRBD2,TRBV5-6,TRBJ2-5,TGTGACAGCAGCTTTTCCCTCCTAGCGGGAGGAGGGGAGACCCAGTACTTC,CDSSFSLLAGGGETQYF
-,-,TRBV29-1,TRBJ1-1,TGCAGCGTTGGGATTGACAGTAATGAAGCTTTCTTT,CSVGIDSNEAFF
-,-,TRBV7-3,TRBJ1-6,TGTGCCAGCAGCTTAGACGGGACCTATAATTCACCCCTCCACTTT,CASSLDGTYNSPLHF
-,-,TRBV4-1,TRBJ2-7,TGCGCCAGCAGCCAGGGACTTAGCTACGAGCAGTACTTC,CASSQGLSYEQYF
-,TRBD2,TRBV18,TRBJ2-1,TGTGCCAGCTCACCACTCGGTAGCGGGAGGGTCTTGGCGCAGTTCTTC,CASSPLGSGRVLAQFF
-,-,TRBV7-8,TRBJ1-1,TGTGCCAGCAGCCCGGAGACAGGAGGCGTCACTGAAGCTTTCTTT,CASSPETGGVTEAFF
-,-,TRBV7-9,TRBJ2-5,TGTGCCAGCAGCTTATGGGGAGGAGGGCTACGGTACCAAGAGACCCAGTACTTC,CASSLWGGGLRYQETQYF
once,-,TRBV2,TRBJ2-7,TGTGCCAGCAGTGTAAGACTGAGCTCCTACGAGCAGTACTTC,CASSVRLSSYEQYF
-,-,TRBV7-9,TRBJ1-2,TGTGCCAGCAGCTCGGGCGGGACCAGAGGGAACTATGGCTACACCTTC,CASSSGGTRGNYGYTF
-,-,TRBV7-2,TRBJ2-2,TGTGCCAGCAGCTTTGTATCAGGGGATACCGGGGAGCTGTTTTTT,CASSFVSGDTGELFF